One and the same sample provided the 28 T cell receptor beta chains below, sequenced in a study of OX40 agonist ivuxolimab in advanced cancers. Profiling relied on immunoSEQ multiplex PCR, and the TCRdb table lists in-frame clones only, not all of them. This table holds roughly 70,000 clones, roughly 87% found once. The sequencing here drew on CD4+ or CD8+ T cells sorted from blood, taken in a trial of the OX40 agonist ivuxolimab. These receptor sequences come from an adult with an advanced solid tumor such as melanoma, head and neck, liver or kidney cancer.

The sample holds a few counts of this clone. The J gene is TRBJ1-2, the V gene TRBV19; 9 bases match TRBD1. This CDR3 has 15 amino acids. J gave up 1 base and V 4 bases, and 4 bases lay outside the gene matches. The germline V gene has CDR1 LNHDA and CDR2 SQIVND (reference sequence). CDR3 bases: TGTGCCAGTAGTACCGGGACAGGGATTAACTATGGCTACACCTTC. Its translation is CASSTGTGINYGYTF.

The chain links TRBV19 to TRBJ1-1, with D perhaps TRBD1 (5 bases). Germline V gene lookup returns CDR1 LNHDA and CDR2 SQIVND (reference sequence). Deletions cut 1 base from V and 7 bases from J, with 22 bases between. CDR3 length: 17 residues. DNA for the CDR3: TGTGCCAGTAGTATAGGGCGGGGGGTCGTTTCCCGTTATGAAGCTTTCTTT. Amino acid sequence: CASSIGRGVVSRYEAFF.

The chain links TRBV30 to TRBJ1-2; TRBD1 is a possible D gene (5 bases). This CDR3 is 14 amino acids long. Germline V gene sequence: CDR1 GTSNPN, CDR2 SVGIG (reference sequence). V lost 3 bases to trimming and J lost 3 bases, with 14 bases between them. CDR3 residues: CAWSYGGFYYGYTF. Here the CDR3 DNA reads TGTGCCTGGAGCTACGGGGGTTTTTACTATGGCTACACCTTC. The entire variable domain, with the rest obtained from reference TRBV30 and TRBJ1-2, is as follows: SQTIHQWPATLVQPVGSPLSLECTVEGTSNPNLYWYRQAAGRGLQLLFYSVGIGQISSEVPQNLSASRPQDRQFILSSKKLLLSDSGFYLCAWSYGGFYYGYTFGSGTRLTVV.

The chain carries TRBV10-3 and TRBJ2-3, with D hard to call. The CDR3 length is 11 residues. Trimming took 11 bases from V and 8 from J, leaving 14 bases between them. Looked up from germline, CDR1 is ENHRY and CDR2 is SYGVKD. The CDR3 sequence: CAVGSEITQYF. DNA of the CDR3: TGTGCCGTAGGGTCGGAAATTACGCAGTATTTT.

The chain joins TRBV7-3 to TRBJ2-1, with a weak D call TRBD2 (7 bases). V was cut by 0 bases and J by 2 bases, with 17 bases left in between. Per the germline V gene, CDR1 is SGHTA and CDR2 is FQGTGA. The CDR3 length is 18 residues. This chain's CDR3 is CASSLTPLGGGTYNEQFF. CDR3 nucleotides: TGTGCCAGCAGCTTAACCCCTCTGGGCGGGGGCACCTACAATGAGCAGTTCTTC.

V and J are TRBV4-2 and TRBJ2-7; 7 bases are shared with TRBD2. With 4 bases clipped from V and 7 bases from J, the junction kept 16 bases outside the gene matches. Germline loops: CDR1 LGHNA, CDR2 YNFKEQ. There are 16 residues in the CDR3. In nucleotides, the CDR3 is TGTGCCAGCAGCCGTAGCCAGGTGGGAGGGCTCTGGGAGCAGTACTTC. It yields the protein CASSRSQVGGLWEQYF.

The CDR3 nucleotides are TGTGCCAGCAGCTCCTCCGGGACAATCACCGGGGAGCTGTTTTTT. Translating it yields CASSSSGTITGELFF. The genes are TRBV5-4 and TRBJ2-2, with a possible D match to TRBD1 (6 bases). Trimming stripped 3 bases from V and 4 bases from J, with 13 bases between. CDR1 and CDR2 (germline): SGHNT, YYREEE (reference sequence). This CDR3 region has 15 residues.

The rearrangement joins TRBV2 to TRBJ1-5; perhaps TRBD1 as D (5 bases). Germline V lookup: CDR1 SNHLY, CDR2 FYNNEI. The germline V and J ends were trimmed by 2 bases and 0 bases, with 8 bases remaining between them. The CDR3 is 15 residues long. Here the CDR3 reads CASSEKGYSNQPQHF. CDR3 in DNA: TGTGCCAGCAGTGAAAAGGGGTATAGCAATCAGCCCCAGCATTTT.

This clone occurred once. This chain links TRBV4-1 with TRBJ1-5; the D is unclear. The CDR3 consists of 15 residues. V gave up 1 base and J gave up 3 bases, with 10 bases separating them. Germline values: CDR1 MGHRA, CDR2 YSYEKL. The CDR3 here is CASSQVEAHNQPQHF. Here the CDR3 DNA reads TGCGCCAGCAGCCAAGTGGAGGCTCACAATCAGCCCCAGCATTTT.

The rearrangement links TRBV19 to TRBJ2-4; TRBD1 is a possible D gene (6 bases). Trimming left V 7 bases short and J 8 bases short, with 15 bases between. Germline V gene data show CDR1 as LNHDA and CDR2 as SQIVND (reference sequence). The length of the CDR3 is 13 residues. CDR3 sequence: CASKKQGSDIQYF. The CDR3 DNA sequence: TGTGCCAGTAAAAAACAGGGTTCGGACATTCAGTACTTC. Combining the CDR3 with reference TRBV19 and TRBJ2-4 gives the whole variable domain DGGITQSPKYLFRKEGQNVTLSCEQNLNHDAMYWYRQDPGQGLRLIYYSQIVNDFQKGDIAEGYSVSREKKESFPLTVTSAQKNPTAFYLCASKKQGSDIQYFGAGTRLSVL.

This rearrangement joins TRBV5-1 to TRBJ2-1; 12 nucleotides match TRBD2. This CDR3 has 15 residues. Germline V gene lookup returns CDR1 SGHRS and CDR2 YFSETQ. V lost 0 bases, J lost 8 bases, and 3 bases stayed unmatched. The CDR3 reads CASSLGLAGADEQFF. CDR3 bases: TGCGCCAGCAGCTTGGGACTAGCGGGGGCCGATGAGCAGTTCTTC. Looking up the rest from reference TRBV5-1 and TRBJ2-1 gives the full variable domain: KAGVTQTPRYLIKTRGQQVTLSCSPISGHRSVSWYQQTPGQGLQFLFEYFSETQRNKGNFPGRFSGRQFSNSRSEMNVSTLELGDSALYLCASSLGLAGADEQFFGPGTRLTVL.

The chain carries TRBV7-2 and TRBJ2-7; 8 bases are shared with TRBD2. This CDR3 is 14 amino acids long. Germline CDR1 is SGHTA and CDR2 is FQGNSA. Germline trimming cut 4 bases from V and 6 bases from J; bases unmatched to any gene: 8. CDR3 protein: CASSSGTSPCEQYF. CDR3 DNA sequence: TGTGCCAGCAGCTCCGGGACTAGTCCTTGCGAGCAGTACTTC.

The sample holds one count of this clone. The CDR3 is CASGDRGANSPLHF. In DNA form, the CDR3 reads TGCGCCAGCGGCGACAGGGGGGCTAATTCACCCCTCCACTTT. J is TRBJ1-6 and V is TRBV4-3, with 9 bases aligning to TRBD1. From germline, CDR1 is LGHNA and CDR2 YSLEER. The ends lost 8 bases at V and 6 bases at J; junction bases unmatched: 5. The CDR3 covers 14 residues.

The rearrangement joins TRBV5-5 to TRBJ1-4; D not certain. Germline lookup yields CDR1 SGHKS and CDR2 YYEKEE (reference sequence). Trimming left V 5 bases short and J 0 bases short, with 14 bases between. The CDR3 is 16 amino acids. In DNA form, the CDR3 reads TGTGCCAGCAGGGTTTCTGTGCCCGCAACTAATGAAAAACTGTTTTTT. This translates into CASRVSVPATNEKLFF.

This chain uses TRBV5-1 with TRBJ1-1; D not resolved. The V end was cut by 1 base, the J end by 4 bases, with 8 bases between. The CDR3 is 13 residues long. Germline-derived CDR1 and CDR2 are SGHRS and YFSETQ. CDR3: CASSLNDGTEAFF. Here the CDR3 DNA reads TGCGCCAGCAGCTTGAATGACGGCACTGAAGCTTTCTTT.

The chain combines TRBV7-2 with TRBJ1-5; 7 nucleotides agree with TRBD1. The CDR3 length is 15 residues. Germline assignment: CDR1 SGHTA and CDR2 FQGNSA. Losses at the gene ends were 4 bases for V and 2 bases for J; bases not matched to a gene: 5. This CDR3 is CASSSDRAGNQPQHF. The CDR3 region has the DNA TGTGCCAGCAGCTCTGACAGGGCGGGCAATCAGCCCCAGCATTTT.

The V gene is TRBV7-9, the J gene TRBJ1-5; D is possibly TRBD1 (5 bases). The CDR3 runs to 12 residues. The V and J ends lost 6 bases and 9 bases respectively, with 12 bases between them. Germline V gives CDR1 SEHNR, CDR2 FQNEAQ (reference sequence). The CDR3 reads CASRPPQGPQHF. Here the CDR3 DNA reads TGTGCCAGCAGGCCCCCGCAGGGGCCCCAGCATTTT.

This clone was seen a few times. This sequence joins TRBV28 and TRBJ2-3; 8 bases line up with TRBD1. The J segment lost 0 bases and the V segment lost 3 bases, leaving 8 bases of the junction unmatched. The CDR3 consists of 17 residues. Germline loops: CDR1 MDHEN, CDR2 SYDVKM. The CDR3 spells CASSLWYRGTSTDTQYF. CDR3 in DNA: TGTGCCAGCAGTTTGTGGTACAGGGGGACTAGCACAGATACGCAGTATTTT. Complete variable domain (other parts from reference TRBV28 and TRBJ2-3): DVKVTQSSRYLVKRTGEKVFLECVQDMDHENMFWYRQDPGLGLRLIYFSYDVKMKEKGDIPEGYSVSREKKERFSLILESASTNQTSMYLCASSLWYRGTSTDTQYFGPGTRLTVL.

V usage is TRBV7-7 and J usage is TRBJ2-5; possible D gene TRBD1, 7 bases. This CDR3 has 15 amino acids. Looked up from germline, CDR1 is SSHAT and CDR2 is FNYEAQ (reference sequence). Between the trimmed V and J ends, which lost 1 base and 5 bases, there was a span of 14 bases. This CDR3 reads CASSLVSGGTETQYF. For the CDR3, the DNA is TGTGCCAGCAGCTTAGTTTCAGGGGGGACGGAGACCCAGTACTTC.

The chain uses TRBV19 and TRBJ2-1; 11 bases are shared with TRBD2. The germline CDR1 and CDR2 sequences are LNHDA and SQIVND (reference sequence). The CDR3 loop spans 16 amino acids. V was pared by 8 bases and J by 7 bases, with 13 bases of the junction left unmatched. The CDR3 nucleotides are TGTGCCAGTGATATTGGTCTCTCTAGCGGGAGGAATGAGCAGTTCTTC. Translation: CASDIGLSSGRNEQFF.

The J gene is TRBJ1-6, the V gene TRBV18, with 9 bases lining up with TRBD1. Germline V gene data show CDR1 as KGHSH and CDR2 as LQKENI. The CDR3 totals 16 residues. J was trimmed by 6 bases and V by 2 bases; bases with no gene match: 5. The CDR3: CASSPATGQGNSPLHF. The CDR3 DNA is TGTGCCAGCTCACCAGCTACGGGACAGGGTAATTCACCCCTCCACTTT. Looking up the rest from reference TRBV18 and TRBJ1-6 gives the full variable domain: NAGVMQNPRHLVRRRGQEARLRCSPMKGHSHVYWYRQLPEEGLKFMVYLQKENIIDESGMPKERFSAEFPKEGPSILRIQQVVRGDSAAYFCASSPATGQGNSPLHFGNGTRLTVT.

V gene TRBV2 combines with J gene TRBJ2-3; 8 positions match TRBD1. Germline V CDR1 and CDR2: SNHLY, FYNNEI. The length of the CDR3 is 17 residues. V dropped 5 bases and J dropped 0; count of bases not matched to a gene: 10. For the CDR3, the DNA is TGTGCCAGCAGTTACGAAGGGACAGGTACTAGCACAGATACGCAGTATTTT. Encoded protein: CASSYEGTGTSTDTQYF. Drawing the rest from reference TRBV2 and TRBJ2-3, the complete variable domain is EPEVTQTPSHQVTQMGQEVILRCVPISNHLYFYWYRQILGQKVEFLVSFYNNEISEKSEIFDDQFSVERPDGSNFTLKIRSTKLEDSAMYFCASSYEGTGTSTDTQYFGPGTRLTVL.

A few counts support this clone. The J gene is TRBJ1-4, the V gene TRBV7-9; D possibly corresponds to TRBD1 (5 bases). V dropped 5 bases and J dropped 11 bases, with 9 bases sitting between them. Germline-derived CDR1 and CDR2 are SEHNR and FQNEAQ (reference sequence). This CDR3 is 11 amino acids long. CDR3 sequence: CASSQDIKLFF. The CDR3 nucleotides read TGTGCCAGCAGCCAGGACATTAAACTGTTTTTT. The full variable domain, rest sourced from reference TRBV7-9 and TRBJ1-4, is DTGVSQNPRHKITKRGQNVTFRCDPISEHNRLYWYRQTLGQGPEFLTYFQNEAQLEKSRLLSDRFSAERPKGSFSTLEIQRTEQGDSAMYLCASSQDIKLFFGSGTQLSVL.

The gene calls are TRBV6-4 and TRBJ1-5; 8 bases are a match to TRBD1. This CDR3 is built from 14 residues. Germline trimming cut 4 bases from V and 6 bases from J; bases unmatched to any gene: 5. Germline V lookup: CDR1 MRHNA, CDR2 SNTAGT. The CDR3 spells CASSATQGGQPQHF. The CDR3 DNA reads as TGTGCCAGCAGTGCTACACAGGGGGGTCAGCCCCAGCATTTT.

The count of this clone is one. The chain recombines TRBV6-5 with TRBJ2-5; 10 nucleotides line up with TRBD1. The J call may be incorrect, as the DNA end agrees better with TRBJ2-7. The CDR3 runs 15 residues. Looked up from germline, CDR1 is MNHEY and CDR2 is SVGAGI. CDR3 sequence: CASRTTGQGNYEQYF. The CDR3 DNA follows: TGTGCCAGCAGAACCACGGGACAGGGGAACTACGAGCAGTACTTC.

The chain has TRBV6-5 and TRBJ2-7; 10 nucleotides agree with TRBD1. V was clipped by 0 bases and J by 7 bases; unmatched bases: 6. From germline, CDR1 is MNHEY and CDR2 SVGAGI. The CDR3 loop spans 15 amino acids. This CDR3 is CASSYSRQGAGEQYF. The CDR3 DNA follows: TGTGCCAGCAGTTACTCGAGACAGGGGGCGGGGGAGCAGTACTTC.

The chain recombines TRBV18 with TRBJ2-5, with a tentative D call TRBD1 (5 bases). Germline V lookup: CDR1 KGHSH, CDR2 LQKENI. V shed 0 bases and J shed 10 bases, with 15 bases lying between them. The CDR3 length is 14 residues. As DNA, the CDR3 is TGTGCCAGCTCACCACCGAGCAGGGCCTGGGACCAGTACTTC. Protein sequence: CASSPPSRAWDQYF.

V gene TRBV5-4 combines with J gene TRBJ2-2; 9 bases fit TRBD1. The CDR3 totals 16 residues. Per the germline V gene, CDR1 is SGHNT and CDR2 is YYREEE (reference sequence). Trimming took 4 bases from V and 7 from J; bases not matched to a gene: 11. This CDR3 reads CASSDDRGDSGGELFF. The CDR3, as DNA: TGTGCCAGCAGCGATGACAGGGGGGACTCCGGCGGGGAGCTGTTTTTT.